A single sample is the source of the 28 T cell receptor beta chains below, sequenced in a study of beta chain features in type 1 diabetes. Expressed TCRB transcripts were sequenced, since all the RNA that had been isolated was reverse transcribed. TCRdb's copy holds only in-frame clones and misses some; the assay was immunoSEQ multiplex PCR. The sample has approximately 250,000 clones; around an eighth are singletons. Sample: naive CD4+ T cells from blood. The receptors were sampled from a woman aged 35 to 49 in good health.

The V and J genes are TRBV5-1 and TRBJ2-6; 7 nucleotides agree with TRBD1. The V and J ends lost 2 bases and 0 bases, in that order; junction bases with no gene match: 8. CDR3 length equals 18 residues. Germline CDR1 SGHRS, CDR2 YFSETQ. The CDR3 nucleotides read TGCGCCAGCAGCTTAAGAGGGGGCTTAGGCTCTGGGGCCAACGTCCTGACTTTC. Residues: CASSLRGGLGSGANVLTF.

This clone was found a few times. This chain uses TRBV29-1 with TRBJ1-5, with a weak D call TRBD1 (5 bases). The CDR3 extends over 14 amino acids. Per the germline V gene, CDR1 is SQVTM and CDR2 is ANQGSEA. Between the trimmed V and J ends, which lost 5 bases and 5 bases, there was a span of 16 bases. The CDR3 DNA follows: TGCAGCGTTCCGGGAGTGGGGGTGGATCAGCCCCAGCATTTT. Translating it yields CSVPGVGVDQPQHF.

The genes are TRBV6-5 and TRBJ2-2; 8 nucleotides agree with TRBD1. Per germline, CDR1 MNHEY and CDR2 SVGAGI. V shed 5 bases, J shed 5 bases, and the junction held 1 base outside the gene matches. The CDR3 has 13 amino acids. The CDR3 bases are TGTGCCAGCAGTAGGACAGGGACCGGGGAGCTGTTTTTT. Translation: CASSRTGTGELFF.

This clone was observed a handful of times. V gene TRBV9 combines with J gene TRBJ2-5, with D perhaps matching TRBD2 (5 bases). V dropped 0 bases and J dropped 3 bases, with 12 bases sitting between them. Per the germline V gene, CDR1 is SGDLS and CDR2 is YYNGEE. CDR3 length: 15 amino acids. The CDR3 coding sequence is TGTGCCAGCAGCGTAGCTCCTAGCATAGAAGAGACCCAGTACTTC. Its protein is CASSVAPSIEETQYF.

The chain joins TRBV7-2 to TRBJ1-2; the D is unclear. The length of the CDR3 is 13 residues. Germline CDR1 SGHTA, CDR2 FQGNSA. Trimming removed 1 base from V and 4 bases from J, with 7 bases in between. DNA for the CDR3: TGTGCCAGCAGCTTAGTATCCTCCTATGGCTACACCTTC. It yields the protein CASSLVSSYGYTF.

This clone was found a few times. The chain has TRBV5-1 and TRBJ1-5, with unresolved D. This CDR3 region has 15 residues. The V gene's germline CDR1 is SGHRS and CDR2 YFSETQ. V was trimmed by 4 bases and J by 6 bases, leaving 17 bases between them. The CDR3 nucleotides are TGCGCCAGCAGCCCGGGCGTCGGGGTGGGTCAGCCCCAGCATTTT. It translates to CASSPGVGVGQPQHF.

The chain employs TRBV2 and TRBJ2-2, with 7 positions matching TRBD2. Germline assignment: CDR1 SNHLY and CDR2 FYNNEI. The CDR3 is 15 amino acids. With 8 bases clipped from V and 0 bases from J, the junction kept 6 bases outside the gene matches. Here the CDR3 reads CASESGLANTGELFF. CDR3 sequence (DNA): TGTGCCAGCGAATCTGGACTAGCGAACACCGGGGAGCTGTTTTTT.

This clone was observed a few times. The V gene is TRBV7-9, the J gene TRBJ1-3; 7 nucleotides align to TRBD1. Trimming removed 5 bases from V and 4 bases from J; junction bases left unmatched: 14. There are 17 residues in the CDR3. Looked up from germline, CDR1 is SEHNR and CDR2 is FQNEAQ (reference sequence). The CDR3 loop reads CASSPRQGTLSGNTIYF. CDR3 coding DNA: TGTGCCAGCAGCCCCCGACAGGGAACTTTGTCCGGAAACACCATATATTTT.

This clone occurred a few times. At one boundary the junction diverges from the germline segment, which might be a read error. The chain employs TRBV23-1 and TRBJ2-2; D is perhaps TRBD1 (5 bases). TRBV23-1 is treated as an ORF (open reading frame) with a function not yet certain. The CDR3 covers 15 residues. The CDR3 DNA sequence: TGCGCCAGCAGTCCCAGGGTGTCGAAGACCGGGGAGCTGTTTTTT. The encoded protein is CASSPRVSKTGELFF.

J is TRBJ2-5 and V is TRBV2; perhaps TRBD2 as D (6 bases). V lost 6 bases and J lost 1, with 18 bases in between. The CDR3 contains 16 residues. In germline, CDR1 is SNHLY, CDR2 FYNNEI. The CDR3 sequence is CASREGRVHGQETQYF. The CDR3 DNA reads as TGTGCCAGCAGGGAGGGCAGGGTGCATGGCCAAGAGACCCAGTACTTC.

The gene calls are TRBV6-5 and TRBJ2-7; 8 bases fit TRBD2. Germline CDR1 is MNHEY and CDR2 is SVGAGI. CDR3 size: 13 residues. V gave up 0 bases and J gave up 9 bases; unmatched junction bases: 4. The CDR3 DNA is TGTGCCAGCAGTTACTCGAGCGGGAGTCGGCAGTACTTC. As protein: CASSYSSGSRQYF.

The chain links TRBV5-4 to TRBJ2-7; 9 bases agree with TRBD1. There are 16 residues in the CDR3. V shed 4 bases, J shed 2 bases, and the junction held 10 bases outside the gene matches. The germline V gene encodes CDR1 SGHNT and CDR2 YYREEE (reference sequence). CDR3 in DNA: TGTGCCAGCAGCGGTACAGGGGGCCCCTCTCCCTACGAGCAGTACTTC. Translating gives CASSGTGGPSPYEQYF.

The genes are TRBV7-2 and TRBJ1-2; 12 positions match TRBD1. V was clipped by 6 bases and J by 5 bases; unmatched bases: 7. Germline values: CDR1 SGHTA, CDR2 FQGNSA. This CDR3 is 15 amino acids long. The CDR3 DNA reads TGTGCCAGCAGGGCCGGGACAGGGGGCGGGTATGGCTACACCTTC. This translates into CASRAGTGGGYGYTF.

Only a few counts were recorded for this clone. The rearrangement links TRBV11-2 to TRBJ1-2; D ambiguous. Trimming cost V 5 bases and J 2 bases, with 9 bases left between them. Germline V gene data show CDR1 as SGHAT and CDR2 as FQNNGV. This CDR3 has 13 residues. The CDR3 loop reads CASSPDGNYGYTF. The CDR3 coding sequence is TGTGCCAGCAGCCCCGACGGGAACTATGGCTACACCTTC.

The chain links TRBV27 to TRBJ1-4, with D hard to call. The germline V gene has CDR1 MNHEY and CDR2 SMNVEV (reference sequence). CDR3 length: 14 residues. Trimming pared 1 base from V and 8 bases from J, leaving 11 bases between. CDR3 amino acids: CASSLLGETEKLFF. CDR3 nucleotides: TGTGCCAGCAGTTTATTGGGCGAAACGGAAAAACTGTTTTTT.

This clone was observed a handful of times. The chain combines TRBV19 with TRBJ2-3, with D possibly matching TRBD1 (6 bases). The CDR3 runs 15 residues. Germline values: CDR1 LNHDA, CDR2 SQIVND (reference sequence). With 0 bases removed from V and 2 bases from J, the gap between germline ends came to 9 bases. The CDR3 DNA is TGTGCCAGTAGTATAGAGGGGGCAAACACAGATACGCAGTATTTT. Translation: CASSIEGANTDTQYF.

CDR3 sequence (DNA): TGCGCCAGCAGCTTCGGATCGGGGGGGAAGCCTAATGAAAAACTGTTTTTT. Translating gives CASSFGSGGKPNEKLFF. The gene calls are TRBV5-1 and TRBJ1-4; maybe TRBD1 (5 bases). Trimming took 2 bases from V and 3 from J, leaving 17 bases between them. The germline CDR1 and CDR2 sequences are SGHRS and YFSETQ. This CDR3 is built from 17 residues. The whole variable domain, remainder taken from reference TRBV5-1 and TRBJ1-4, is KAGVTQTPRYLIKTRGQQVTLSCSPISGHRSVSWYQQTPGQGLQFLFEYFSETQRNKGNFPGRFSGRQFSNSRSEMNVSTLELGDSALYLCASSFGSGGKPNEKLFFGSGTQLSVL.

This clone was seen a few times. The chain joins TRBV9 to TRBJ1-6; 8 nucleotides agree with TRBD1. V lost 2 bases to trimming and J lost 7 bases; unmatched junction nucleotides: 20. In germline, CDR1 is SGDLS, CDR2 YYNGEE. CDR3 length: 20 amino acids. As DNA, the CDR3 is TGTGCCAGCAGCGTCAGTAGTAGTTCGGGAATGGGGGACAGGAATTCACCCCTCCACTTT. Encoded protein: CASSVSSSSGMGDRNSPLHF.

This clone was recorded a few times. The chain is built from TRBV7-2 and TRBJ2-3, with TRBD2 matching 8 bases. With V trimmed by 6 bases and J by 14 bases, 19 bases remained unmatched. This CDR3 is built from 15 residues. Looked up from germline, CDR1 is SGHTA and CDR2 is FQGNSA. The DNA of the CDR3 is TGTGCCAGCAGGGGCCGGGGTACGCGGGGGGTGATTTTGTATTTT. This gives the protein CASRGRGTRGVILYF.

In its sample, this clone was seen a few times. The chain employs TRBV7-9 and TRBJ2-3; TRBD2 matches at 8 bases. V was pared by 4 bases and J by 0 bases, with 3 bases of the junction left unmatched. In germline, CDR1 is SEHNR, CDR2 FQNEAQ (reference sequence). The CDR3 is made up of 15 amino acids. The CDR3 spells CASSSTSESTDTQYF. CDR3 bases: TGTGCCAGCAGCTCGACTAGCGAGAGCACAGATACGCAGTATTTT.

The chain links TRBV11-2 to TRBJ1-5; a possible D gene is TRBD1 (6 bases). The V gene's germline CDR1 is SGHAT and CDR2 FQNNGV. V lost 4 bases and J 7 bases, leaving 14 bases between the germline ends. The CDR3 covers 14 residues. In DNA, the CDR3 is TGTGCCAGCAGCTCGACAGGCTTCGGGCAGCCCCAGCATTTT. Its protein is CASSSTGFGQPQHF. Complete variable domain (other parts from reference TRBV11-2 and TRBJ1-5): EAGVAQSPRYKIIEKRQSVAFWCNPISGHATLYWYQQILGQGPKLLIQFQNNGVVDDSQLPKDRFSAERLKGVDSTLKIQPAKLEDSAVYLCASSSTGFGQPQHFGDGTRLSIL.

This clone was counted only a few times. The chain is built from TRBV29-1 and TRBJ2-6, with 8 nucleotides matching TRBD2. The ends lost 7 bases at V and 2 bases at J; junction bases unmatched: 4. The CDR3 is 14 amino acids. Germline assignment: CDR1 SQVTM and CDR2 ANQGSEA. CDR3 protein: CSAAGGAGANVLTF. CDR3 sequence (DNA): TGCAGCGCTGCCGGGGGGGCTGGGGCCAACGTCCTGACTTTC.

This clone occurred a few times. The chain joins TRBV6-5 to TRBJ1-1, with D hard to call. The CDR3 loop spans 15 amino acids. Germline CDR1 MNHEY, CDR2 SVGAGI. V was clipped by 0 bases and J by 5 bases, with 13 bases between them. This CDR3 is CASSYSGSPGTEAFF. The CDR3 DNA is TGTGCCAGCAGTTACTCGGGCTCCCCGGGGACTGAAGCTTTCTTT.

This clone was counted ten times or more. The V gene is TRBV14, the J gene TRBJ1-4; D unclear. The length of the CDR3 is 13 residues. The V gene lost 5 bases and the J gene lost 7 bases, with 11 bases spanning the gap. CDR1 and CDR2 from the germline V gene are SGHDN and FVKESK. CDR3 DNA sequence: TGTGCCAGCAGCGTACGGGAGGGTGAAAAACTGTTTTTT. It is translated as CASSVREGEKLFF.

The sample holds many counts of this clone. The V gene is TRBV5-4, the J gene TRBJ1-4; no clear D gene. Germline assignment: CDR1 SGHNT and CDR2 YYREEE (reference sequence). The CDR3 totals 11 residues. V lost 7 bases and J 7 bases, leaving 8 bases between the germline ends. The CDR3 loop is CASGRGEKLFF. CDR3 bases: TGTGCCAGCGGTCGGGGTGAAAAACTGTTTTTT. The full variable domain, with the rest looked up from reference TRBV5-4 and TRBJ1-4, is ETGVTQSPTHLIKTRGQQVTLRCSSQSGHNTVSWYQQALGQGPQFIFQYYREEENGRGNFPPRFSGLQFPNYSSELNVNALELDDSALYLCASGRGEKLFFGSGTQLSVL.

This clone turned up a few times. V is TRBV29-1 and J is TRBJ1-4, with D possibly being TRBD1 (6 bases). CDR1 and CDR2 (germline): SQVTM, ANQGSEA. With 7 bases removed from V and 6 bases from J, the gap between germline ends came to 18 bases. The CDR3 has 14 amino acids. In DNA form, the CDR3 reads TGCAGCGCCCAGTCAGGGGCCAGAGATGAAAAACTGTTTTTT. The encoded protein is CSAQSGARDEKLFF.

V usage is TRBV4-1 and J usage is TRBJ1-6, with D maybe TRBD1 (5 bases). Trimming took off 4 bases at V and 4 bases at J, with 14 bases between the two ends. The germline CDR1 and CDR2 sequences are MGHRA and YSYEKL. The length of the CDR3 is 16 residues. CDR3 DNA: TGCGCCAGCAGCCCAGACCTCCGGGGGTATAATTCACCCCTCCACTTT. This sequence encodes CASSPDLRGYNSPLHF.

The chain links TRBV7-2 to TRBJ2-5; 8 nucleotides agree with TRBD1. TRBJ2-7 matches the DNA end more closely, so the J call is doubtful. From germline, CDR1 is SGHTA and CDR2 FQGNSA. The CDR3 extends over 15 amino acids. CDR3: CASSLVSTGGYEQYF. The CDR3 bases are TGTGCCAGCAGCTTAGTATCCACAGGGGGCTACGAGCAGTACTTC.